Included here is one T cell receptor (beta chain) sequence, with context. What it recognizes is unknown. The data were taken from a study of shared clonotypes between healthy human individuals. Study-wide points: In having few donors, the study represented limited genetic and exposure-history diversity. For sorted subsets, rarefaction showed incomplete sequencing despite large depth.

Per the germline V gene, CDR1 is SGHNT and CDR2 is YYREEE (reference sequence). The CDR3 sequence is 15 residues long. V dropped 3 bases and J dropped 1 base, with 12 bases sitting between them. Each sorted subset replicate got 200 ng genomic DNA, 30,000 or so genomes. The protocol was immunoSEQ multiplex PCR, while the TCRdb copy is restricted to in-frame clones and leaves out a portion. There are some 2.1 million clones in the sample; roughly 95% occur only once, and 0.85% to 1.2% lies in the top ten. Naivety among CD8 cells was defined by CD45RO negativity and positive CCR7 selection, thereby excluding terminally differentiated effector memory CD45RA+ cells. Caucasian adults living in Nashville, Tennessee, provided all samples.

The J gene is TRBJ2-3, the V gene TRBV5-4; D call uncertain. The sample comprised naive CD8+ T cells sorted from blood. This TCR came from a young man in good health. The CDR3 DNA follows: TGTGCCAGCAGCTCCACAGTCCTCCGCACAGATACGCAGTATTTT. Its translation is CASSSTVLRTDTQYF.